The rows below give T cell receptor beta chains drawn from one sample of a study of radiation and T cells in renal cell carcinoma. Profiled with immunoSEQ multiplex PCR; TCRdb holds only in-frame clones, not every one. Of just over 15,000 clones listed, about 64% are singletons. Specimen: tumor tissue, collected from a patient whose treatment included radiotherapy and nephrectomy. These TCRs come from a woman aged 70 to 79 with renal cell carcinoma. The CDR3 runs from the conserved cysteine through the conserved F or W. Fields, in order: CDR3 DNA, CDR3 protein, V gene, D gene, clone size, J gene. The D gene is left open where the match is weak. The size field is filled for only some rows; it gives once, few, many or a size class.

CDR3nt: TGTGCCAGCAAAGTACTGGTGAGAGACATTCCCTCTGGAAACACCATATATTTT
CDR3aa: CASKVLVRDIPSGNTIYF
v_gene: TRBV27
d_gene: NA
abundance: NA
j_gene: TRBJ1-3

CDR3nt: TGTGCCAGCAACCAGCGGGGTACAGAGACCCAGTACTTC
CDR3aa: CASNQRGTETQYF
v_gene: TRBV6-5
d_gene: TRBD2
abundance: NA
j_gene: TRBJ2-5

CDR3nt: TGTGCCTGGAGTACTTCCGGGACTAGCTACGAGCAGTACTTC
CDR3aa: CAWSTSGTSYEQYF
v_gene: TRBV30
d_gene: TRBD2
abundance: medium-sized
j_gene: TRBJ2-7

CDR3nt: TGTGCCAGCTCACTGGGCCCGGGACAGGGTGTTAGGGACGAGCAGTACTTC
CDR3aa: CASSLGPGQGVRDEQYF
v_gene: TRBV18
d_gene: TRBD1
abundance: NA
j_gene: TRBJ2-7

CDR3nt: TGTGCCAGCGTCGGACCGAACTATGGCTACACCTTC
CDR3aa: CASVGPNYGYTF
v_gene: TRBV28
d_gene: NA
abundance: NA
j_gene: TRBJ1-2

CDR3nt: TGTGCCAGCAGTGGGGCAGCGGGAACGGAAGAGACCCAGTACTTC
CDR3aa: CASSGAAGTEETQYF
v_gene: TRBV27
d_gene: TRBD2
abundance: NA
j_gene: TRBJ2-5

CDR3nt: TGTGCCAGCAGCAAGGACAGGGCCGGGGAGCTGTTTTTT
CDR3aa: CASSKDRAGELFF
v_gene: TRBV7-2
d_gene: TRBD1
abundance: NA
j_gene: TRBJ2-2

CDR3nt: TGTGCCAGTAGTCCCCGTATGAACACTGAAGCTTTCTTT
CDR3aa: CASSPRMNTEAFF
v_gene: TRBV19
d_gene: NA
abundance: NA
j_gene: TRBJ1-1

CDR3nt: TGTGCCAGCAGCTTCAAAGCGGGAGGGGTCTCAGATACGCAGTATTTT
CDR3aa: CASSFKAGGVSDTQYF
v_gene: TRBV7-2
d_gene: TRBD2
abundance: NA
j_gene: TRBJ2-3

CDR3nt: TGTGCCAGCAGCCACATCAGGGGGCCCGGGGCCAACGTCCTGACTTTC
CDR3aa: CASSHIRGPGANVLTF
v_gene: TRBV7-6
d_gene: TRBD1
abundance: once
j_gene: TRBJ2-6

CDR3nt: TGCGCCAGCAGCGATCGGTTATCAGGATCACCCCTCCACTTT
CDR3aa: CASSDRLSGSPLHF
v_gene: TRBV5-1
d_gene: NA
abundance: NA
j_gene: TRBJ1-6

CDR3nt: TGTGCCAGCAGCCCGGGACAGGGGGGAACCTACAATGAGCAGTTCTTC
CDR3aa: CASSPGQGGTYNEQFF
v_gene: TRBV5-4
d_gene: TRBD1
abundance: NA
j_gene: TRBJ2-1

CDR3nt: TGCGCCAGCAGCTTGGGAACTAGCGGGGGGTCCGCGTACAATGAGCAGTTCTTC
CDR3aa: CASSLGTSGGSAYNEQFF
v_gene: TRBV5-1
d_gene: TRBD2
abundance: NA
j_gene: TRBJ2-1

CDR3nt: TGTGCCATCAGTGAGCATGGTAGCGGGAGGGACAATGAGCAGTTCTTC
CDR3aa: CAISEHGSGRDNEQFF
v_gene: TRBV10-3
d_gene: TRBD2
abundance: NA
j_gene: TRBJ2-1

CDR3nt: TGTGCCAGCAGCCTCTGGACCGGCGGTGAAAAACTGTTTTTT
CDR3aa: CASSLWTGGEKLFF
v_gene: TRBV5-6
d_gene: NA
abundance: NA
j_gene: TRBJ1-4

CDR3nt: TGTGCCAGCAGTGGACAGGGTCTTTCCCAGTACTTC
CDR3aa: CASSGQGLSQYF
v_gene: TRBV25-1
d_gene: TRBD1
abundance: NA
j_gene: TRBJ2-5

CDR3nt: TGTGCCAGCAGCTTCCGGACAGGTCCTAAGCACACTGAAGCTTTCTTT
CDR3aa: CASSFRTGPKHTEAFF
v_gene: TRBV21-1
d_gene: NA
abundance: NA
j_gene: TRBJ1-1

CDR3nt: TGCGCCAGCAGCTTAGGGACAGGACAAGAGACCCAGTACTTC
CDR3aa: CASSLGTGQETQYF
v_gene: TRBV5-1
d_gene: TRBD1
abundance: NA
j_gene: TRBJ2-5

CDR3nt: TGTGCCAGCAGTGAACTCGGCGGGACTGGAGATACGCAGTATTTT
CDR3aa: CASSELGGTGDTQYF
v_gene: TRBV6-1
d_gene: NA
abundance: NA
j_gene: TRBJ2-3

CDR3nt: TGCGCCAGCAGGGACAAGGGAAACTATGGCTACACCTTC
CDR3aa: CASRDKGNYGYTF
v_gene: TRBV5-1
d_gene: NA
abundance: few
j_gene: TRBJ1-2

CDR3nt: TGTGCCAGCAAATTAGTGGGAGGCGGGGAGCTGTTTTTT
CDR3aa: CASKLVGGGELFF
v_gene: TRBV6-1
d_gene: NA
abundance: NA
j_gene: TRBJ2-2

CDR3nt: TGTGCCAGCAGTTTGGGGACCGGCCAGCCCCAGCATTTT
CDR3aa: CASSLGTGQPQHF
v_gene: TRBV6-6
d_gene: NA
abundance: many
j_gene: TRBJ1-5

CDR3nt: TGCGCCAGTACTCCCAGACTCAACGCAGATACGCAGTATTTT
CDR3aa: CASTPRLNADTQYF
v_gene: TRBV5-1
d_gene: NA
abundance: NA
j_gene: TRBJ2-3

CDR3nt: TGTGCCAGCTCCTTTACAGGGGATAACTATGGCTACACCTTC
CDR3aa: CASSFTGDNYGYTF
v_gene: TRBV5-4
d_gene: TRBD1
abundance: NA
j_gene: TRBJ1-2

CDR3nt: TGTGCCAGCAGACTACCTTCAGGGTACGAGCAGTACTTC
CDR3aa: CASRLPSGYEQYF
v_gene: TRBV10-3
d_gene: NA
abundance: NA
j_gene: TRBJ2-7

CDR3nt: TGTGCCAGCAGTAACCAGGGGGCCTCTGAAGCTTTCTTT
CDR3aa: CASSNQGASEAFF
v_gene: TRBV2
d_gene: TRBD1
abundance: few
j_gene: TRBJ1-1

CDR3nt: TGTGCCAGCAAAGTCACAGGGGGGAGAGCTGAAGCTTTCTTT
CDR3aa: CASKVTGGRAEAFF
v_gene: TRBV6-5
d_gene: TRBD1
abundance: NA
j_gene: TRBJ1-1